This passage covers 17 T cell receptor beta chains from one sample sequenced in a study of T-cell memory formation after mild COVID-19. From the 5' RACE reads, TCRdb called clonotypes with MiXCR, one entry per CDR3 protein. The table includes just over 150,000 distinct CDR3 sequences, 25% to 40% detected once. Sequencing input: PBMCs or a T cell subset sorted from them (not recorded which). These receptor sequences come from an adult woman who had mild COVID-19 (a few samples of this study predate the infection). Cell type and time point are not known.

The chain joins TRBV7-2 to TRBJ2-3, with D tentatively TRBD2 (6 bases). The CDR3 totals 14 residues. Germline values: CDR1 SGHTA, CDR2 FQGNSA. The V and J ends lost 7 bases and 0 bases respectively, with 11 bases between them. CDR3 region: CASTLLASTDTQYF. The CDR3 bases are TGTGCCAGCACCTTGCTAGCGAGCACAGATACGCAGTATTTT.

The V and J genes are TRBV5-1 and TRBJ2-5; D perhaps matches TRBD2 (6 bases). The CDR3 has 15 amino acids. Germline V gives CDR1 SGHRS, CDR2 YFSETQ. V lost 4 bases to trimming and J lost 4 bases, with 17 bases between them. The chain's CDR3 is CASSGGISQGETQYF. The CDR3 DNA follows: TGCGCCAGCAGCGGAGGGATCTCGCAGGGAGAGACCCAGTACTTC.

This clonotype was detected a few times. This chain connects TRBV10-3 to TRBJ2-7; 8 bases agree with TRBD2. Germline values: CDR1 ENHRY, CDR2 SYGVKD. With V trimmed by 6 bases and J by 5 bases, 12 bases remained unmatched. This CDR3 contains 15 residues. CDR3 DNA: TGTGCCATCAGCCCCGGGTTGAGCGGGAGTCACGAGCAGTACTTC. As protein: CAISPGLSGSHEQYF.

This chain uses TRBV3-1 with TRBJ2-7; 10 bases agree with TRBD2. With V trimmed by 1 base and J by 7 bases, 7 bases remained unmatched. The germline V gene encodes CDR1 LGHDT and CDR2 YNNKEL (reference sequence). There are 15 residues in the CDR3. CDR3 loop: CASSQVAGGPAEQYF. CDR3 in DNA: TGTGCCAGCAGCCAAGTAGCGGGAGGCCCTGCGGAGCAGTACTTC.

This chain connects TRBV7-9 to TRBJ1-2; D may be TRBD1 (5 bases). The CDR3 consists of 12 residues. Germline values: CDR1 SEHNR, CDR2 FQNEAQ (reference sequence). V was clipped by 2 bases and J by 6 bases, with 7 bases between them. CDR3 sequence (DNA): TGTGCCAGCAGCTTAAGGGGTCATGGCTACACCTTC. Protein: CASSLRGHGYTF. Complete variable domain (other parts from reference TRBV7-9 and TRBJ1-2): DTGVSQNPRHKITKRGQNVTFRCDPISEHNRLYWYRQTLGQGPEFLTYFQNEAQLEKSRLLSDRFSAERPKGSFSTLEIQRTEQGDSAMYLCASSLRGHGYTFGSGTRLTVV.

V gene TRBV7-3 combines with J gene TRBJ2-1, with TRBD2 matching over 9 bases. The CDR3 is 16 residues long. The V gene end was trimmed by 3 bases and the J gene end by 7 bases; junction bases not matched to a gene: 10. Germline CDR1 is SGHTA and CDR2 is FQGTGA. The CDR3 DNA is TGTGCCAGCAGCTTGTTAGCGGGGGCTAAGGAGAATGAGCAGTTCTTC. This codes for CASSLLAGAKENEQFF. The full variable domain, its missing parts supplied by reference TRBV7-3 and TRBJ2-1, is GAGVSQTPSNKVTEKGKYVELRCDPISGHTALYWYRQSLGQGPEFLIYFQGTGAADDSGLPNDRFFAVRPEGSVSTLKIQRTERGDSAVYLCASSLLAGAKENEQFFGPGTRLTVL.

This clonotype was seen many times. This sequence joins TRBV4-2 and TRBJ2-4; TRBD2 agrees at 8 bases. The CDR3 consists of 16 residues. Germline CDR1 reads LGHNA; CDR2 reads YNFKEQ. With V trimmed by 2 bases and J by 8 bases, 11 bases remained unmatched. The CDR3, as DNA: TGTGCCAGCAGCCAACCTCAGCGGGAGTCTTGGGACATTCAGTACTTC. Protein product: CASSQPQRESWDIQYF.

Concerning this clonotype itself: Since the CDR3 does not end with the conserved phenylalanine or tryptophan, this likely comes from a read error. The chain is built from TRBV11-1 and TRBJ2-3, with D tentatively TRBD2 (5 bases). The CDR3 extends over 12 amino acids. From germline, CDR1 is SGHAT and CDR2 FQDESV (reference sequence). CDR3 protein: CASEVGYDTQYL. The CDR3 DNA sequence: TGTGCTAGCGAGGTAGGGTACGATACGCAGTATCTT.

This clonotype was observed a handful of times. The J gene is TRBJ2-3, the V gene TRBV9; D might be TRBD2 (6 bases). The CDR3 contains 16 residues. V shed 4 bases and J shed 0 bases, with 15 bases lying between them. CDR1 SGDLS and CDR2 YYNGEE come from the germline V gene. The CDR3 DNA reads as TGTGCCAGCAGCTCACGGAGGGGCCAAAGCACAGATACGCAGTATTTT. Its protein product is CASSSRRGQSTDTQYF.

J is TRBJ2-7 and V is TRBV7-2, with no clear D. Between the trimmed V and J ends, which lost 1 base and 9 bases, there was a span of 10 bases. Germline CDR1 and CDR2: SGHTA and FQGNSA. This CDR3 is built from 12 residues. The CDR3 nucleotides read TGTGCCAGCAGCTTAGAGTTCCAAAGGCAGTACTTC. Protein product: CASSLEFQRQYF.

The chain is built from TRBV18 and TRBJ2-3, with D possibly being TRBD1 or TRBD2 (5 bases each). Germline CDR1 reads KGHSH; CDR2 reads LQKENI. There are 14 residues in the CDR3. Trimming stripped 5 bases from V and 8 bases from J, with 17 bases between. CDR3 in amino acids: CASSSLRGEGTQYF. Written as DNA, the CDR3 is TGTGCCAGCTCATCCCTAAGGGGAGAGGGTACGCAGTATTTT.

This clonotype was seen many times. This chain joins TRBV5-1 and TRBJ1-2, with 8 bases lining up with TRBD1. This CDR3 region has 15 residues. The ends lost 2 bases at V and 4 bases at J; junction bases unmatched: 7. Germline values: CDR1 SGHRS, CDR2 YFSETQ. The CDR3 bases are TGCGCCAGCAGCTTCGACAGGGGAGAGATCTATGGCTACACCTTC. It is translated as CASSFDRGEIYGYTF.

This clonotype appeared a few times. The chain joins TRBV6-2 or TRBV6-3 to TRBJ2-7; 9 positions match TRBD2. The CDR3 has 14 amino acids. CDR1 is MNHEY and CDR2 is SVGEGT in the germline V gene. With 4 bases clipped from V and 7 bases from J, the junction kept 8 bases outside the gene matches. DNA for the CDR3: TGTGCCAGCAGTTTACAGCGGGAGGCGGGAGAGCAGTACTTC. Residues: CASSLQREAGEQYF.

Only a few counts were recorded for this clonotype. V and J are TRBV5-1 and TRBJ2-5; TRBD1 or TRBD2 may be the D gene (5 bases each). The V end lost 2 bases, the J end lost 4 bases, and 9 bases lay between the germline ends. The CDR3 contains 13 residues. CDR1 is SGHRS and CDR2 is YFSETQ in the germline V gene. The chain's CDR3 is CASSFGASETQYF. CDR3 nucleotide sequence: TGCGCCAGCAGCTTCGGGGCTTCAGAGACCCAGTACTTC.

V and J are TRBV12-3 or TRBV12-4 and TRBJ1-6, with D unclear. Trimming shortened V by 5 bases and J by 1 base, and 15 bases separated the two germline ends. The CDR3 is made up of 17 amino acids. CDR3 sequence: CASSILDSRSYNSPLHF. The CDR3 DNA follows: TGTGCCAGCAGTATACTGGACTCGAGATCCTATAATTCACCCCTCCACTTT.

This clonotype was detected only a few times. The DNA of the CDR3 is TGTGCCAGCAGCCAAGAGGCGGGACTAGCGTTCGATGAGCAGTTCTTC. Its translation: CASSQEAGLAFDEQFF. This sequence joins TRBV3-1 and TRBJ2-1; 10 nucleotides align to TRBD2. Germline V gene sequence: CDR1 LGHDT, CDR2 YNNKEL (reference sequence). V lost 0 bases, J lost 8 bases, and 7 bases stayed unmatched. The CDR3 is 16 residues long.

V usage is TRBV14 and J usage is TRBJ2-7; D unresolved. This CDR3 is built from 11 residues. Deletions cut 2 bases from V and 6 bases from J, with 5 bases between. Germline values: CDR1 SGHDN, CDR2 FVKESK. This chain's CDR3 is CASSQTREQYF. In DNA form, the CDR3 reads TGTGCCAGCAGCCAAACGCGCGAGCAGTACTTC.